The source of this T cell receptor (beta chain) is a study of blood T cell repertoires in COVID-19. The protocol was immunoSEQ multiplex PCR, while the TCRdb copy is restricted to in-frame clones and leaves out a portion. The sample lists 100,000 to 150,000 clones, over 60% occurring once. Germline V gene sequence: CDR1 MGHRA, CDR2 YSYEKL. V was cut by 1 base and J by 4 bases, with 13 bases left in between. The CDR3 covers 15 residues. In its sample, this clone is medium-sized. Sequencing used peripheral blood. The V call is TRBV4-1, the J call TRBJ1-2, with D possibly matching TRBD1 (6 bases). This TCR was recovered from a woman aged 65 to 85 with acute or convalescent COVID-19. CDR3 nucleotide sequence: TGCGCCAGCAGCCAAGCACAGGGTCTTGGCTATGGCTACACCTTC. This translates into CASSQAQGLGYGYTF.